Listed here is a single T cell receptor (beta chain). Its antigen is currently unknown. The assay was immunoSEQ multiplex PCR, and TCRdb's table has in-frame clones only and misses some. The sample carries roughly 1.5 million clones, about 98% recorded once. The entry originates in a study of shared clonotypes between healthy human individuals. Looking at the study overall: Aged between 18 and 49, the donors were two women and three men.

Study results and limitations: Clonotype sharing among donors was thought likely to change with sequencing depth. In this cohort, only blood was sampled, and tissue repertoires likely differ.

Germline V CDR1 and CDR2: SGHNT, YENEEA. The CDR3 has 15 residues. V was clipped by 8 bases and J by 5 bases; unmatched bases: 9. A split of CD4+ cells into CD45RA+ naive and CD45RA-negative memory subsets was performed. The J gene is TRBJ2-2, the V gene TRBV11-3; 9 nucleotides align to TRBD1. Sequenced input: naive CD4+ T cells sorted from blood. Subset indicated: CD45RA+ positively selected. The sequence derives from a man aged 25 to 45 in good health. In nucleotides, the CDR3 is TGTGCCAGCGGCCAGGGACAGGGCGGGACCGGGGAGCTGTTTTTT. Encoded protein: CASGQGQGGTGELFF.